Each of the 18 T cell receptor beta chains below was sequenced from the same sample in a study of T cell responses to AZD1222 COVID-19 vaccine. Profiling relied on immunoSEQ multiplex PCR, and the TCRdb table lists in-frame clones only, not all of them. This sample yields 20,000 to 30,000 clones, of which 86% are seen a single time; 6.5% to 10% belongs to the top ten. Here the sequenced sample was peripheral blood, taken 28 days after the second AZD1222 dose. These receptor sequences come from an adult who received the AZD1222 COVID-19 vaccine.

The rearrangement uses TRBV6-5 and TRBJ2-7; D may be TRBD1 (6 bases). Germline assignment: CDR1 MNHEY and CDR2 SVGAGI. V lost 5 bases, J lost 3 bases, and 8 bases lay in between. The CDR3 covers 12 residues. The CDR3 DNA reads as TGTGCCAGCAGTCCACAGGGCTACGAGCAGTACTTC. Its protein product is CASSPQGYEQYF.

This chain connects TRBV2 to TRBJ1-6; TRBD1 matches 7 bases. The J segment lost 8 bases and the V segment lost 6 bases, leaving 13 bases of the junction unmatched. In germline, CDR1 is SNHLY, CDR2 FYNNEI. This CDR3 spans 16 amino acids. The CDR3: CASSPVGTASDSPLHF. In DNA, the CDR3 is TGTGCCAGCAGCCCTGTCGGGACAGCCAGCGATTCACCCCTCCACTTT.

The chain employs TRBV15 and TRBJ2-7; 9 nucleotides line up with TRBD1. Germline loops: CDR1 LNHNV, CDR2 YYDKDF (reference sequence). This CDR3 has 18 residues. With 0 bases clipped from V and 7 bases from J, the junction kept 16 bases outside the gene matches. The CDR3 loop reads CATSRERVCGTGWCEQYF. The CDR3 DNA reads TGTGCCACCAGCAGAGAGAGGGTCTGTGGGACAGGGTGGTGTGAGCAGTACTTC.

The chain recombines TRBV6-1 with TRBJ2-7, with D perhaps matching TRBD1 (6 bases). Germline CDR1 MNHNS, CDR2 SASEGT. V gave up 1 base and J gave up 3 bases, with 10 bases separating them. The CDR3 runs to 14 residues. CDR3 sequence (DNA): TGTGCCAGCAGTGAAGTGGACAGTGACTACGAGCAGTACTTC. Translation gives CASSEVDSDYEQYF.

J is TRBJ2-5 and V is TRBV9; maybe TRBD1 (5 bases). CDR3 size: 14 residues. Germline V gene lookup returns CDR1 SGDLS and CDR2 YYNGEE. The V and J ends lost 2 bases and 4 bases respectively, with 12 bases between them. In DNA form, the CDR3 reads TGTGCCAGCAGCGTGGGGCAGGCCGCAGAGACCCAGTACTTC. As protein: CASSVGQAAETQYF.

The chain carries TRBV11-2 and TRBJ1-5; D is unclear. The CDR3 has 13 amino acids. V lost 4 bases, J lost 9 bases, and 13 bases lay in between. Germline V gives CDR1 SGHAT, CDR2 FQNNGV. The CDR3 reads CASSSANEGPQHF. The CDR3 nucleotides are TGTGCCAGCAGCTCCGCTAATGAAGGGCCCCAGCATTTT.

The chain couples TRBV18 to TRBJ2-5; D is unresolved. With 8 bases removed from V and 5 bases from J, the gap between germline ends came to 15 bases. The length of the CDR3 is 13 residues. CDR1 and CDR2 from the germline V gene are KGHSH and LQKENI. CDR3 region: CASGMIPSETQYF. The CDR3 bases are TGTGCCAGCGGTATGATACCCTCGGAGACCCAGTACTTC. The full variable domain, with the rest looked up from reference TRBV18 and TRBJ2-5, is NAGVMQNPRHLVRRRGQEARLRCSPMKGHSHVYWYRQLPEEGLKFMVYLQKENIIDESGMPKERFSAEFPKEGPSILRIQQVVRGDSAAYFCASGMIPSETQYFGPGTRLLVL.

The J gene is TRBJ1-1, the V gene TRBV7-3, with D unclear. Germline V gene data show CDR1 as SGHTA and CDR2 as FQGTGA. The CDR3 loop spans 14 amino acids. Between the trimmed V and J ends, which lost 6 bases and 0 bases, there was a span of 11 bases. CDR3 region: CASSPAGVNTEAFF. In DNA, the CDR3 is TGTGCCAGCAGTCCCGCCGGAGTGAACACTGAAGCTTTCTTT.

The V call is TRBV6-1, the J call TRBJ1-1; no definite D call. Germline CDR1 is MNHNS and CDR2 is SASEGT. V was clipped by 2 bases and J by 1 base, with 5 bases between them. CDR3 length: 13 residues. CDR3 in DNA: TGTGCCAGCAGTGAACTGTCGAACACTGAAGCTTTCTTT. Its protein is CASSELSNTEAFF.

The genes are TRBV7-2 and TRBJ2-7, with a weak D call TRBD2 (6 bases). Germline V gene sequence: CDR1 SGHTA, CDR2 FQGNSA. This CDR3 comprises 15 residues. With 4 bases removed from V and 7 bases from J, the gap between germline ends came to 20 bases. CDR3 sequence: CASSSGGLPLREQYF. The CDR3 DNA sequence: TGTGCCAGCAGCTCCGGGGGACTCCCACTGCGGGAGCAGTACTTC.

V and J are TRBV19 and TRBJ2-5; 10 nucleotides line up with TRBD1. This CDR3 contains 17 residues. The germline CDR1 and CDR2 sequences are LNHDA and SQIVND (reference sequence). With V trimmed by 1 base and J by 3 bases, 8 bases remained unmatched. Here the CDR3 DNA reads TGTGCCAGTAGTATAGTAAATGCGGGACAGGGGAAAGAGACCCAGTACTTC. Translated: CASSIVNAGQGKETQYF.

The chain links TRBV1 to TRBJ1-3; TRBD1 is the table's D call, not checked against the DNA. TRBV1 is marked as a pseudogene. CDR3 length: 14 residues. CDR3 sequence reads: CTSSHWDRDDTIYF. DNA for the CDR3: TGCACCAGCAGCCATTGGGACAGGGACGACACCATATATTTT.

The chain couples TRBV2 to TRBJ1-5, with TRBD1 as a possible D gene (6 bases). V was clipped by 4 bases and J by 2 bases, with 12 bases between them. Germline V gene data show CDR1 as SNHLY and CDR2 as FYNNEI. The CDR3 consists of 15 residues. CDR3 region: CASSAGVFGNQPQHF. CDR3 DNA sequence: TGTGCCAGCAGTGCAGGGGTATTCGGCAATCAGCCCCAGCATTTT.

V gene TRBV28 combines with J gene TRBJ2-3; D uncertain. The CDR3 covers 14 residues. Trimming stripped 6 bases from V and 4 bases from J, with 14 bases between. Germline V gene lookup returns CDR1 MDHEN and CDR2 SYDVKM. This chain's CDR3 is CASSLPPRSDTQYF. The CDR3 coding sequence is TGTGCCAGCAGCCTCCCGCCTCGGTCAGATACGCAGTATTTT.

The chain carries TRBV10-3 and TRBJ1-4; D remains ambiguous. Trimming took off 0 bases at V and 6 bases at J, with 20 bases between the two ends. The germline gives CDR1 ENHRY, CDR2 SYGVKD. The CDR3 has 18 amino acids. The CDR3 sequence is CAISESILTLERDEKLFF. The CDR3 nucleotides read TGTGCCATCAGTGAGTCGATCCTAACACTCGAACGGGATGAAAAACTGTTTTTT.

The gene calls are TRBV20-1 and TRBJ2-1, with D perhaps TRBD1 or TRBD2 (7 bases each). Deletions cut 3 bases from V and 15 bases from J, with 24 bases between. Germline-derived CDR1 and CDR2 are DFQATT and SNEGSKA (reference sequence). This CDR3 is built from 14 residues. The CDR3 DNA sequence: TGCAGTGCTAGTCGAGGAGGGGGCGGGGGACCCTTGTTCTTC. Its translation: CSASRGGGGGPLFF.

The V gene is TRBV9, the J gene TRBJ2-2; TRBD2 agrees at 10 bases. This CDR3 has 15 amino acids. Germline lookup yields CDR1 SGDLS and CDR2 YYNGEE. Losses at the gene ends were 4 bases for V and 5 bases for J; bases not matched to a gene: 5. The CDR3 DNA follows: TGTGCCAGCAGCCCCGGGACTAGCGTTACCGGGGAGCTGTTTTTT. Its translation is CASSPGTSVTGELFF.

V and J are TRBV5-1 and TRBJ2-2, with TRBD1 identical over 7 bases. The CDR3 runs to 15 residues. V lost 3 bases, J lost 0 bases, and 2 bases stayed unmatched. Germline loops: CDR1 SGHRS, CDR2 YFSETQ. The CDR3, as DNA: TGCGCCAGCAGCTCGACAGGGTCGAACACCGGGGAGCTGTTTTTT. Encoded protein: CASSSTGSNTGELFF.